This T cell receptor beta chain was obtained from a study of cytomegalovirus exposure and HLA in healthy donors. The PCR had 60 Vbeta and 13 Jbeta primers. Repertoires were generated with immunoSEQ multiplex PCR, while TCRdb's copy carries only in-frame clones and drops some. This sample has under 200,000 clones, with around 81% found just once. Germline V gene sequence: CDR1 LNHDA, CDR2 SQIVND (reference sequence). Trimming took off 4 bases at V and 6 bases at J, with 9 bases between the two ends. This CDR3 has 12 residues. The study, taken as a whole, reports: The authors listed 150 to 200 TCR beta chains as cytomegalovirus-associated. Later on, an analysis found that several of the most significant clusters appeared to be linked to common viral pathogens, which included parvovirus B19. According to a later analysis, donors in an Asian-associated ancestry cluster reportedly had fewer N-insertions than the roughly 670-donor mean.

With respect to this clone: Its antigen is currently unknown.

The receptor's source is a man aged 35 to 55 in good health and CMV-seronegative. The sequenced sample consisted of PBMCs. The V call is TRBV19, the J call TRBJ1-2; D gene uncertain. CDR3 sequence: CASSREPDGYTF. CDR3 nucleotide sequence: TGTGCCAGTAGTAGGGAGCCGGATGGCTACACCTTC.